This T cell receptor (beta chain) came from a study of T cells in Graves' hyperthyroidism and ophthalmopathy. Study-wide points: Most expanded thyroid clonotypes above 0.001 recurred in blood. Prediction of ophthalmopathy progression came a median around 6 months pre-onset.

V shed 2 bases and J shed 8 bases, with 13 bases lying between them. This CDR3 region has 14 residues. CDR1 is MNHEY, CDR2 SMNVEV, per germline (reference sequence). With respect to this clonotype: Its antigen is as yet unknown.

The CDR3 regions of TCR beta were amplified from RNA transcripts. The TCR CDR3 first-round RT-PCR relied on the HTBI primer set. Each CDR3 protein gets one entry after TCRdb re-called the multiplex PCR reads with MiXCR. This table holds around 450,000 distinct CDR3 sequences, 15% to 17% found once. Uncontrolled infection, other autoimmune disease, pregnancy and lactation each barred patients from inclusion. The sample was blood. This TCR was sampled from a woman between 18 and 30 years old with Graves' hyperthyroidism. The gene calls are TRBV27 and TRBJ2-4; TRBD2 might be the D (5 bases). The CDR3 is CASSLVGSWDIQYF. CDR3 bases: TGTGCCAGCAGTTTAGTGGGGAGCTGGGACATTCAGTACTTC.